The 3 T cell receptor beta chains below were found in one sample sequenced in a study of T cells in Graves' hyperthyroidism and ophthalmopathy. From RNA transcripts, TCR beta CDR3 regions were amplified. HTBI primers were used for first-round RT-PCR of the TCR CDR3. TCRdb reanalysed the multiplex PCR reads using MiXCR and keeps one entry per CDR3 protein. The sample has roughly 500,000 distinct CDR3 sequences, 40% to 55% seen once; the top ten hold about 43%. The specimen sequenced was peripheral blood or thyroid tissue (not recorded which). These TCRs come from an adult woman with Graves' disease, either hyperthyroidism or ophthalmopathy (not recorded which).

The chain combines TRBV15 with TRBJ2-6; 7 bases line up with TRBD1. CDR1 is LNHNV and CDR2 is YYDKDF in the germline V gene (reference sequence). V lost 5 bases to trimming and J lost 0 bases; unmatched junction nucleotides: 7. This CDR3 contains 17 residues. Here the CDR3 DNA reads TGTGCCACCAGCCGAGGGGACAGAAGCTCTGGGGCCAACGTCCTGACTTTC. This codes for CATSRGDRSSGANVLTF.

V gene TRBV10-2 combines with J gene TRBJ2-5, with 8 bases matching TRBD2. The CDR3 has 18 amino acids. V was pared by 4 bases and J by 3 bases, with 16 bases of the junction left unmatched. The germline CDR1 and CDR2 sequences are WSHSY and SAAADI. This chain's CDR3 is CASSVTSGQLAGKETQYF. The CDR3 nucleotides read TGCGCCAGCAGTGTCACTAGCGGACAACTCGCGGGGAAAGAGACCCAGTACTTC.

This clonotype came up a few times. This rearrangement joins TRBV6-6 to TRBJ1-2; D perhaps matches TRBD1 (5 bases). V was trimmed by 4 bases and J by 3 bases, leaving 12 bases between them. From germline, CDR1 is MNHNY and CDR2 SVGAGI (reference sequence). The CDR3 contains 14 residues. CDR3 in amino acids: CASSLKGPHYGYTF. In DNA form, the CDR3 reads TGTGCCAGCAGTTTGAAGGGACCGCACTATGGCTACACCTTC.